This entry describes one T cell receptor beta chain. The target of this receptor is not known. No much larger clone exists at a distance of one base, and base qualities are not known. The data belong to a study of blood T cell repertoires in COVID-19 (dated by TCRdb to the early 2020s). At the level of the whole study: Samples covering the acute and convalescent phases of COVID-19 were provided by collaborators in the United States, Italy and Spain. The prospective study material was composed of cDNA or gDNA derived from T cells, B-cell-depleted T cells, or PBMCs. The dataset comprised deeply sampled blood TCRbeta repertoires from subjects exposed to, actively infected with, or recovered from COVID-19. The repertoires were released in a freely available public database intended as a resource for research on the immune response to SARS-CoV-2. Samples came from the ongoing ImmuneRACE study (first 160 participants) plus 1,254 subjects from 6 global collaborators. The sample metadata nearly always contained a de-identified subject ID, COVID-19 status, age in years and sex. HLA class I and class II types, where available, came from metadata supplied by the sample provider rather than from assay-based typing. Study-wide findings and limitations: Clinical and demographic metadata were provided uncurated, with the amount varying by source and participant.

CDR1 and CDR2 were assigned from the germline V gene as SGHNT and YENEEA. V and J are truncated by 2 bases and 8 bases respectively, leaving an intervening sequence of 8 bases. From the cysteine up to the phenylalanine, the CDR3 has a length of 12 residues. This entry keeps only the CDR3 DNA: 36 bases, framed from base 1. The collaborating institutions used their own protocols to collect whole blood in K2EDTA tubes. For TCRbeta analysis, collaborators shipped samples in one of three forms: frozen whole blood, isolated PBMCs, or DNA extracted from either of those sample types. TCRbeta CDR3 regions were amplified from genomic DNA by means of the immunoSEQ Assay, a bias-controlled multiplex PCR. The paper's processing steps were these. Nucleated cell counts per sample were estimated from amplification of reference gene primers within the assay. Sequence reads were collapsed and filtered to measure the absolute abundance of every unique TCRbeta CDR3 rearrangement. For each sample, productive Simpson clonality was calculated as the square root of Simpson's diversity index over productive rearrangements. The immuneACCESS repertoire file appears here via TCRdb, limited to in-frame rearrangements. These files lack a portion of the clones; in checked studies, under half of the deficit traces to unresolved V genes, and the cause of the others is not known. V and J calls and clone size are those listed in that table; D and trimming were worked out from the DNA. The sample records roughly 64,000 clones, roughly 84% of which are singletons. The ten top clones hold about 6% of the sample.

This receptor chain uses TRBV11-3 and TRBJ2-3; TRBD1 is a possible D gene, resting on 5 matching bases. This receptor was identified in an older woman with acute or convalescent COVID-19. Sequencing used peripheral blood. The CDR3 region reads CASSLLDSTQYF. The DNA sequence is as follows: TGTGCCAGCAGCTTACTTGACAGTACGCAGTATTTT.